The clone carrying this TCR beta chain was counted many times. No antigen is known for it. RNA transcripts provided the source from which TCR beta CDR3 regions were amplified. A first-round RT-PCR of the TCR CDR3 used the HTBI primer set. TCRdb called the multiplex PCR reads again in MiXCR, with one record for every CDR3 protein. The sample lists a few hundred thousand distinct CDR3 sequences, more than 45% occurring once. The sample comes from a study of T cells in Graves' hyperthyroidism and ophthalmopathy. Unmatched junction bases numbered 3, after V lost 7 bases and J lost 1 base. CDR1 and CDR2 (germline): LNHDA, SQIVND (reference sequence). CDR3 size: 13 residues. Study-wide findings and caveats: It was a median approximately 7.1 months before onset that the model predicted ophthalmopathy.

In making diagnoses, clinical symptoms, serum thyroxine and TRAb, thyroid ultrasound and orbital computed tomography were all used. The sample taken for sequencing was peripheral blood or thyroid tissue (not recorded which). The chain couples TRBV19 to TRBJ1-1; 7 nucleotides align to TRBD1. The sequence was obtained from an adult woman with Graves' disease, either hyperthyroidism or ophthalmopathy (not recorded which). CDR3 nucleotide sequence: TGTGCCAGTAAGGACAGGTGGAACACTGAAGCTTTCTTT. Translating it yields CASKDRWNTEAFF.